The rows below give T cell receptor beta chains drawn from one sample of a study of neoadjuvant anti-PD-1 for oral cavity cancer. TCRdb's table, derived via immunoSEQ multiplex PCR, lists solely in-frame clones and lacks some. Counted here are 55,000 to 80,000 clones, roughly nine tenths occurring once; the ten biggest clones make up more than 2.5%. The sample consisted of PBMCs, taken after nivolumab (anti-PD-1) treatment. The receptors shown here come from a person aged 40 to 85 with oral cavity squamous cell carcinoma. Both conserved end residues are part of each CDR3. A D gene is named only where the DNA matches it firmly. Part of the rows lack a size; the others show once, few, many or a class for expanded clones.

D gene,J gene,V gene,clone size,CDR3 DNA,CDR3 protein
TRBD1,TRBJ1-6,TRBV7-8,once,TGTGCCAGCAGCTTAGCGGAACAGGGGCGTTACATAAGCTCCTATAATTCACCCCTCCACTTT,CASSLAEQGRYISSYNSPLHF
TRBD2,TRBJ2-1,TRBV27,.,TGTGCCAGCAGAGGACTAGCGCCTGAGCAGTTCTTC,CASRGLAPEQFF
.,TRBJ1-3,TRBV5-1,.,TGCGCCAGCAGCTCCTCGACAGGCTCCTCTGGAAACACCATATATTTT,CASSSSTGSSGNTIYF
.,TRBJ1-4,TRBV5-1,.,TGCGCCAGCAGCTTGGTTTTGGGGGGTGTCCCCAAACTGTTTTTT,CASSLVLGGVPKLFF
TRBD1,TRBJ1-4,TRBV28,.,TGTGCCAGTGCGAGGGGGCTTGGAGAAAAACTGTTTTTT,CASARGLGEKLFF
.,TRBJ2-4,TRBV6-6,.,TGTGCCAGCAGTGACTCGACAGTACAAAACATTCAGTACTTC,CASSDSTVQNIQYF
TRBD2,TRBJ2-1,TRBV30,.,TGTGCCTGGAGCGGGGGGTACGATGAGCAGTTCTTC,CAWSGGYDEQFF
TRBD1,TRBJ1-4,TRBV5-8,.,TGTGCCAGCAGCGGAACAGGGGGCTTTAGGACTAATGAAAAACTGTTTTTT,CASSGTGGFRTNEKLFF
TRBD1,TRBJ1-5,TRBV28,.,TGTGCCAGCAACAACCGGGACAGGGGGCAGCGTCAGCCCCAGCATTTT,CASNNRDRGQRQPQHF
TRBD2,TRBJ2-3,TRBV10-3,.,TGTGCCTCCCAACTAGCGGCATACACAGATACGCAGTATTTT,CASQLAAYTDTQYF
.,TRBJ1-1,TRBV5-1,.,TGCGCCAGCAGCATAAGCATCCCTGGGAACACTGAAGCTTTCTTT,CASSISIPGNTEAFF
.,TRBJ2-3,TRBV18,.,TGTGCCAGCTCACCAGTATTAGAAGATACGCAGTATTTT,CASSPVLEDTQYF
.,TRBJ1-3,TRBV9,.,TGTGCCAGCAGCGGGTACCAGGAACCTGGAAACACCATATATTTT,CASSGYQEPGNTIYF
.,TRBJ2-7,TRBV10-2,.,TGCGCCAGCACGGACTCAGGGAGTCTAGCGCAGTACTTC,CASTDSGSLAQYF
.,TRBJ1-2,TRBV7-3,.,TGTGCCAGCAGCTTAATTGCGGGAGGGGCCTATGGCTACACCTTC,CASSLIAGGAYGYTF
.,TRBJ2-7,TRBV27,.,TGTGCCAGCAGTTTGACTATTTTCGGGGCCCACGAGCAGTACTTC,CASSLTIFGAHEQYF
TRBD2,TRBJ2-5,TRBV7-9,.,TGTGCCAGCAGCTTATCCGAGTTAGCGGGAGAGACCCAGTACTTC,CASSLSELAGETQYF
TRBD1,TRBJ2-7,TRBV6-1,.,TGTGCCAGCATATCCGGGACAGGGGGCTTCGAGCAGTACTTC,CASISGTGGFEQYF
.,TRBJ1-2,TRBV27,.,TGTGCCAGCAGTTTCTTCCCGGGGAGAGGCGGCTACACCTTC,CASSFFPGRGGYTF
.,TRBJ2-5,TRBV29-1,.,TGCAGCGTTGAGAGTAGGCAAGAGACCCAGTACTTC,CSVESRQETQYF
TRBD1,TRBJ1-1,TRBV28,few,TGTGCCAGCAGTGGACAGGGAAGAGCAGCTTTCTTT,CASSGQGRAAFF
TRBD2,TRBJ2-2,TRBV5-1,.,TGCGCCAGTAAGAAGACTAGCGGGAGTCCCGGGGAGCTGTTTTTT,CASKKTSGSPGELFF
.,TRBJ1-2,TRBV7-8,.,TGTGCCAGCAGCCCCAGTCGGCTCTACTATGGCTACACCTTC,CASSPSRLYYGYTF
.,TRBJ2-1,TRBV7-8,few,TGTGCCAGCAGCTTAGGGACCGACAATGAGCAGTTCTTC,CASSLGTDNEQFF
TRBD2,TRBJ2-2,TRBV5-4,.,TGTGCCAGCAGCGGGGGACTAGCGGGGACTACCGGGGAGCTGTTTTTT,CASSGGLAGTTGELFF
.,TRBJ2-3,TRBV5-1,once,TGCGCCAGCAAACAGGGCACAGATACGCAGTATTTT,CASKQGTDTQYF
TRBD2,TRBJ2-2,TRBV27,.,TGTGCCAGCAGTCCCCGGACTAGCGGGAGAACCGGGGAGCTGTTTTTT,CASSPRTSGRTGELFF
.,TRBJ2-2,TRBV9,.,TGTGCCAGCAGCTTCCGGACAAACGGGGAGCTGTTTTTT,CASSFRTNGELFF
.,TRBJ1-6,TRBV6-5,.,TGTGCCAGCAGTTACTTACAGGGAGCTTCACCCCTCCACTTT,CASSYLQGASPLHF
TRBD1,TRBJ1-2,TRBV28,.,TGTGCCAGCAGTCCAGGGACAGGTCTGGGCTACACCTTC,CASSPGTGLGYTF